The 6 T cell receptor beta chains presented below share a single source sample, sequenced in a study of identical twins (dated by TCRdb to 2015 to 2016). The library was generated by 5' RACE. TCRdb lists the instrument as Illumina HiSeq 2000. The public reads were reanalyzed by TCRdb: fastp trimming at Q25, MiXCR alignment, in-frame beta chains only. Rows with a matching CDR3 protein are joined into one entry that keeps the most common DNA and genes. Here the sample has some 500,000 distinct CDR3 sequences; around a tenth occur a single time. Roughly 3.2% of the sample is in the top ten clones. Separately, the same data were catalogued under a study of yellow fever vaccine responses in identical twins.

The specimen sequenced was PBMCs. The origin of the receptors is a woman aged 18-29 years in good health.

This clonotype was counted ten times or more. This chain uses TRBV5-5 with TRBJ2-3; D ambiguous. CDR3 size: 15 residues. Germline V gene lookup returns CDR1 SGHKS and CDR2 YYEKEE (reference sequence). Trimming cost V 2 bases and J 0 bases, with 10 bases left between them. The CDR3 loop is CASSFSPYSTDTQYF. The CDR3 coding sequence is TGTGCCAGCAGCTTCTCGCCGTATAGCACAGATACGCAGTATTTT.

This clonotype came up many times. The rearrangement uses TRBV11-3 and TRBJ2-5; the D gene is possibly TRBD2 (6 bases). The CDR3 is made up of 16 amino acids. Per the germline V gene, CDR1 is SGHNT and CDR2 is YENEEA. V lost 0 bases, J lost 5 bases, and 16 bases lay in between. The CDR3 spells CASSLEGGVGMETQYF. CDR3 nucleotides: TGTGCCAGCAGCTTAGAGGGGGGAGTAGGAATGGAGACCCAGTACTTC.

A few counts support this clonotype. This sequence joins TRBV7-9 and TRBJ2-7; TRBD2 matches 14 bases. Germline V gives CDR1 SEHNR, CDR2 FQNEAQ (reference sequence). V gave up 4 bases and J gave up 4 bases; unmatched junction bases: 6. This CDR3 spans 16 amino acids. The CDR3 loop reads CASSSGTSGSPYEQYF. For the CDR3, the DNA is TGTGCCAGCAGCTCCGGGACTAGCGGGAGTCCTTACGAGCAGTACTTC. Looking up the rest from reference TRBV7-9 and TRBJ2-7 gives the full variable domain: DTGVSQNPRHKITKRGQNVTFRCDPISEHNRLYWYRQTLGQGPEFLTYFQNEAQLEKSRLLSDRFSAERPKGSFSTLEIQRTEQGDSAMYLCASSSGTSGSPYEQYFGPGTRLTVT.

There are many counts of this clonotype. The CDR3 protein is CASSVMRELPGANVLTF. CDR3 nucleotide sequence: TGTGCCAGCAGTGTTATGAGAGAACTCCCTGGGGCCAACGTCCTGACTTTC. The genes are TRBV2 and TRBJ2-6; no definite D call. V was shortened by 4 bases and J by 2 bases, with 15 bases between the two germline ends. The CDR3 length is 17 residues. Germline CDR1 is SNHLY and CDR2 is FYNNEI.

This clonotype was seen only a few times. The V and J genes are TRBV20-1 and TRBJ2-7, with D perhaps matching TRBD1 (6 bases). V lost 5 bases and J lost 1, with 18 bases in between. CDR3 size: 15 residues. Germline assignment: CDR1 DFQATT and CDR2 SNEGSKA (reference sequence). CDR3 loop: CSAWRRDTRSYEQYF. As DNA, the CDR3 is TGCAGTGCTTGGCGCCGGGACACCCGATCCTACGAGCAGTACTTC.

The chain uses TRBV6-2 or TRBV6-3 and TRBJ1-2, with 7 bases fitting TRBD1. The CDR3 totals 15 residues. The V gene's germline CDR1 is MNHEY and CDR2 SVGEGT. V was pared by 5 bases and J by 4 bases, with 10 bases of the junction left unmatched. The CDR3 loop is CASSASTGTSYGYTF. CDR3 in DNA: TGTGCCAGCAGTGCCTCGACAGGGACCTCCTATGGCTACACCTTC.